The 19 T cell receptor beta chains listed next were all sequenced from one sample in a study of blood T cell repertoires in COVID-19. Measured with immunoSEQ multiplex PCR; TCRdb has only the in-frame clones, and not every one. The repertoire holds around 310,000 clones, with around nine tenths as singletons. The sequenced material came from PBMCs or T cells enriched from blood (not recorded which). The source is a woman aged 40 to 50 who had recovered from COVID-19.

This rearrangement joins TRBV3-1 (or the pseudogene TRBV3-2) to TRBJ1-1; TRBD1 matches 7 bases. The CDR3 is 14 residues long. V was clipped by 2 bases and J by 5 bases; unmatched bases: 5. Germline lookup yields CDR1 LGHDT and CDR2 YNNKEL (reference sequence). The CDR3 DNA reads as TGTGCCAGCAGCCAAAGGGACAGAGAGACTGAAGCTTTCTTT. This encodes CASSQRDRETEAFF.

The genes are TRBV28 and TRBJ2-2, with 8 bases identical to TRBD2. The CDR3 length is 15 residues. V was pared by 7 bases and J by 3 bases, with 7 bases of the junction left unmatched. Per the germline V gene, CDR1 is MDHEN and CDR2 is SYDVKM. As DNA, the CDR3 is TGTGCCAGCATAATGGCGGGGGGTCACACCGGGGAGCTGTTTTTT. Amino acid sequence: CASIMAGGHTGELFF.

The V call is TRBV2, the J call TRBJ1-1, with a tentative D call TRBD1 (5 bases). The CDR3 is 12 residues long. Germline V gene sequence: CDR1 SNHLY, CDR2 FYNNEI. Trimming removed 10 bases from V and 4 bases from J, with 13 bases in between. The chain's CDR3 is CATQRGVTEAFF. In DNA form, the CDR3 reads TGTGCCACCCAACGGGGGGTCACTGAAGCTTTCTTT.

The rearrangement links TRBV18 to TRBJ2-5; D is undetermined. Germline CDR1 and CDR2: KGHSH and LQKENI. This CDR3 has 14 residues. V lost 4 bases, J lost 2 bases, and 11 bases lay in between. The CDR3 nucleotides are TGTGCCAGCTCACACGGTTCGGAGCAAGAGACCCAGTACTTC. Its protein is CASSHGSEQETQYF.

The rearrangement joins TRBV4-3 to TRBJ2-2; maybe TRBD2 (6 bases). The germline V and J ends were trimmed by 3 bases and 5 bases, with 13 bases remaining between them. CDR3 length: 15 residues. Germline loops: CDR1 LGHNA, CDR2 YSLEER. As DNA, the CDR3 is TGCGCCAGCAGCCATATTCAGGGAGGAACCGGGGAGCTGTTTTTT. Translation: CASSHIQGGTGELFF.

This chain connects TRBV7-9 to TRBJ2-5; D may be TRBD2 (6 bases). This CDR3 comprises 15 residues. Germline V gives CDR1 SEHNR, CDR2 FQNEAQ (reference sequence). The V end lost 5 bases, the J end lost 0 bases, and 13 bases lay between the germline ends. The CDR3 loop reads CASSPGRRYQETQYF. CDR3 coding DNA: TGTGCCAGCAGCCCTGGGAGGAGGTACCAAGAGACCCAGTACTTC.

The J gene is TRBJ1-2, the V gene TRBV9, with 8 bases matching TRBD1. The V segment lost 3 bases and the J segment 8 bases; nucleotides outside the gene matches: 12. The CDR3 loop spans 15 amino acids. Germline CDR1 and CDR2: SGDLS and YYNGEE. The DNA of the CDR3 is TGTGCCAGCAGCGCAACGGGACAGGCCTCGTGGGGCTACACCTTC. Translating it yields CASSATGQASWGYTF.

The chain couples TRBV29-1 to TRBJ1-5; D might be TRBD1 (6 bases). CDR3 size: 12 residues. The V gene's germline CDR1 is SQVTM and CDR2 ANQGSEA. With 4 bases removed from V and 4 bases from J, the gap between germline ends came to 8 bases. The CDR3 region is CSVGTDNQPQHF. CDR3 DNA sequence: TGCAGCGTTGGGACAGATAATCAGCCCCAGCATTTT.

The J gene is TRBJ1-6, the V gene TRBV7-9, with a weak D call TRBD1 (6 bases). From germline, CDR1 is SEHNR and CDR2 FQNEAQ (reference sequence). CDR3 length: 15 residues. V lost 5 bases and J 10 bases, leaving 18 bases between the germline ends. The CDR3 DNA sequence: TGTGCCAGCAGCCCGGACCCACAGGGCCAATCACCCCTCCACTTT. Its translation: CASSPDPQGQSPLHF.

This chain links TRBV24-1 with TRBJ2-1; 10 nucleotides agree with TRBD2. CDR3 length: 15 residues. J gave up 1 base and V 5 bases, and 1 base lay outside the gene matches. Germline CDR1 KGHDR, CDR2 SFDVKD. CDR3 sequence reads: CATSAAGGSYNEQFF. CDR3 in DNA: TGTGCCACCAGTGCAGCGGGAGGGTCCTACAATGAGCAGTTCTTC.

The gene calls are TRBV5-6 and TRBJ1-4, with D perhaps TRBD1 (6 bases). Between the trimmed V and J ends, which lost 4 bases and 4 bases, there was a span of 14 bases. This CDR3 has 15 residues. Per germline, CDR1 SGHDT and CDR2 YYEEEE. CDR3 nucleotide sequence: TGTGCCAGCAGCGTAGGACAGTTCTTTAATGAAAAACTGTTTTTT. Its protein is CASSVGQFFNEKLFF.

V gene TRBV11-2 combines with J gene TRBJ2-2, with 11 bases fitting TRBD2. V lost 4 bases and J lost 7; bases outside the gene matches: 14. The CDR3 loop spans 18 amino acids. Germline V gives CDR1 SGHAT, CDR2 FQNNGV. CDR3 sequence: CASSYTSVAGGPSGELFF. CDR3 in DNA: TGTGCCAGCAGCTACACCTCGGTAGCGGGGGGGCCGAGCGGGGAGCTGTTTTTT.

This rearrangement joins TRBV27 to TRBJ2-4; maybe TRBD1 (6 bases). CDR3 size: 14 residues. V gave up 4 bases and J gave up 4 bases, with 11 bases separating them. The V gene's germline CDR1 is MNHEY and CDR2 SMNVEV (reference sequence). Written as DNA, the CDR3 is TGTGCCAGCAGTTCCCGGACAGAAAAAAACATTCAGTACTTC. This sequence encodes CASSSRTEKNIQYF.

V gene TRBV3-1 (or the pseudogene TRBV3-2) combines with J gene TRBJ2-1, with 9 bases lining up with TRBD1. CDR3 size: 15 residues. The trim removed 0 bases at V and 8 bases at J, leaving 5 bases unmatched. Germline V gives CDR1 LGHDT, CDR2 YNNKEL (reference sequence). The CDR3 loop reads CASSQDRTGVDEQFF. CDR3 sequence (DNA): TGTGCCAGCAGCCAAGATCGGACAGGGGTGGATGAGCAGTTCTTC.

The V gene is TRBV18, the J gene TRBJ2-7; possible D gene TRBD2, 5 bases. The CDR3 extends over 13 amino acids. V lost 4 bases and J lost 3, with 10 bases in between. CDR1 is KGHSH, CDR2 LQKENI, per germline. The CDR3 reads CASSLLEYYEQYF. In nucleotides, the CDR3 is TGTGCCAGCTCACTACTAGAATACTACGAGCAGTACTTC.

The chain couples TRBV3-1 (or the pseudogene TRBV3-2) to TRBJ2-5; 7 nucleotides line up with TRBD2. V lost 4 bases to trimming and J lost 3 bases; unmatched junction nucleotides: 5. CDR3 length equals 14 residues. Germline CDR1 is LGHDT and CDR2 is YNNKEL (reference sequence). The CDR3 nucleotides are TGTGCCAGCAGCCCTCATGGGGGGGAAGAGACCCAGTACTTC. Residues: CASSPHGGEETQYF.

The gene calls are TRBV19 and TRBJ2-7; 7 bases match TRBD1. The CDR3 totals 18 residues. Looked up from germline, CDR1 is LNHDA and CDR2 is SQIVND (reference sequence). V gave up 1 base and J gave up 4 bases; unmatched junction bases: 16. CDR3 sequence (DNA): TGTGCCAGTAGTATAGGTGTCCGAAGAGGGGGCGACGAGTACGAGCAGTACTTC. Encoded protein: CASSIGVRRGGDEYEQYF.

The genes are TRBV10-1 and TRBJ1-5; D may be TRBD1 (5 bases). Germline V gives CDR1 WNHNN, CDR2 SYGVQD (reference sequence). The ends were cut back, 8 bases at V and 6 bases at J, with 23 bases in the middle. This CDR3 has 16 residues. Here the CDR3 DNA reads TGCGCCAGCGAGACAGTTGGGCCCGGAGCCTGTCAGCCCCAGCATTTT. This encodes CASETVGPGACQPQHF.

This rearrangement joins TRBV6-5 to TRBJ2-1; 9 bases line up with TRBD2. The CDR3 sequence is 14 residues long. From germline, CDR1 is MNHEY and CDR2 SVGAGI. V was clipped by 8 bases and J by 1 base; unmatched bases: 3. CDR3 sequence reads: CASRGGGSYNEQFF. The CDR3 DNA reads TGTGCCAGCCGCGGGGGGGGGTCCTACAATGAGCAGTTCTTC.